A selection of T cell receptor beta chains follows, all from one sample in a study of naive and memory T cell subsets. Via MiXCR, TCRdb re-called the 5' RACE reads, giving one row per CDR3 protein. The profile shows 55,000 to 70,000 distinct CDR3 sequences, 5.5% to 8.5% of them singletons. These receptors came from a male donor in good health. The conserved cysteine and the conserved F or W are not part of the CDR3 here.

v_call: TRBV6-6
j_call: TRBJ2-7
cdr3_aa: ASSPGSSYEQY

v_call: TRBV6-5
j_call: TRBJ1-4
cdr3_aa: ASSSYWDWAGGEDREKLF

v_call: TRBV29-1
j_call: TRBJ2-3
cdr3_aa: SVASGGYTDTQY

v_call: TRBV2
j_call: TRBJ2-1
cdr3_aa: ATELAGGVSEQF

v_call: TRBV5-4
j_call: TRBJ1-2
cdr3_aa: ASSLGGDRFYGYT

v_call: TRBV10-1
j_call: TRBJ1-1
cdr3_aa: ASKERTENTEAF

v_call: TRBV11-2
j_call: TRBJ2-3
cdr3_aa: ASSPGLAGVRGTDTQY

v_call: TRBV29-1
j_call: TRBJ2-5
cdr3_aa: SVIKETQY

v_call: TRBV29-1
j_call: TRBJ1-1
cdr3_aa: SVEDGRRAEAF

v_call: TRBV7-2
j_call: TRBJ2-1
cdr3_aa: ASSDGLAGDNEQF

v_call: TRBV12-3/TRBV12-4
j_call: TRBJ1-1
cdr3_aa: ASRSPGGSEAF

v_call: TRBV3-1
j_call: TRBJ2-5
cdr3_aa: ASSHPTGGQETQY

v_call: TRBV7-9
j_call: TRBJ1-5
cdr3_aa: ASSADRGYQPQH

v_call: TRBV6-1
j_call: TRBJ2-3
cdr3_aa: ASSEDRLAGRYTTDTQY

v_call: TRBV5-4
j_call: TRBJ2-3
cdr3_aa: ASSPGGTDTQY

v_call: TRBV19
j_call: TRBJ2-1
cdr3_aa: ASSGTDPSNEQF

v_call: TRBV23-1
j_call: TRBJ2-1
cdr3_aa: ASSQSSRPVNEQF

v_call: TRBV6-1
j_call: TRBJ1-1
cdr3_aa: ASSDLAASLNTEAF

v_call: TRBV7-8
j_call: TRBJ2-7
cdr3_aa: ASSLGSTLSYEQY

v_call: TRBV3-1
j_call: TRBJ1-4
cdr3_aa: ASSPGPGQGEEKLF

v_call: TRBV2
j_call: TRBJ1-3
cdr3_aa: ASSSEATIY

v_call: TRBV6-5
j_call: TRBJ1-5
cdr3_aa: ASSYAPQPNQPQH

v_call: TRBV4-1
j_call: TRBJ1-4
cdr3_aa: ASTQDRGNEKLF

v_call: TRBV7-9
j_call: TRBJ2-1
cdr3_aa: ASRPASLYNEQF

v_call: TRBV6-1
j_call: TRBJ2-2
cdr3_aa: ASSDPSTSGGNPGELF

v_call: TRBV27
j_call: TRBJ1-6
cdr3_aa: ASTTLLNDNSPLH

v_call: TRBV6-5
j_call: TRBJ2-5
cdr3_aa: ASSMVGYQETQY

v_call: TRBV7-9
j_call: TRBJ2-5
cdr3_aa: ASSPLAGAGETQY

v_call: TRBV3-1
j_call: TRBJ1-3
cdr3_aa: ASSQEDSGNTIY

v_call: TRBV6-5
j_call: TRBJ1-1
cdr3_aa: ASSYSGPLNTEAF

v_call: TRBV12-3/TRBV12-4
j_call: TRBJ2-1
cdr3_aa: ASSLTGIEQF

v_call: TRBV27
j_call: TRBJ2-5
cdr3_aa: DSSFGRLETQY

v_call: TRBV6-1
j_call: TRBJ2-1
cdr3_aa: ASSEASGRYNEQF

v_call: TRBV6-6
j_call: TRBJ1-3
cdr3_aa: ASSYSTGLPGNTIY

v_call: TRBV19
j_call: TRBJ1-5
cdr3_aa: ASSIRQGNQPQH

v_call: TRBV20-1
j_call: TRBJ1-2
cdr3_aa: SARASYGYT

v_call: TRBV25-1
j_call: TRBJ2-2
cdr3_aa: ASSFGSTGELF

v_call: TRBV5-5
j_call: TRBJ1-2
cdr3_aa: ASSLEAGYGYT

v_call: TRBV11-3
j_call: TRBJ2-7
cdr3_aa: ASSPNGLVREQY

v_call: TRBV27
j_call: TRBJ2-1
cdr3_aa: ASSLPPGTGYYNEQF

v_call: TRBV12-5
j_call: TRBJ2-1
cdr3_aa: ASGLVIGTGVGNEQF

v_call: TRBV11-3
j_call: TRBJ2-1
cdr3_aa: ASSFPTEVFGEQF

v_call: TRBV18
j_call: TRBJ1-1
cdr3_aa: ASSVDFGVQLTEAF